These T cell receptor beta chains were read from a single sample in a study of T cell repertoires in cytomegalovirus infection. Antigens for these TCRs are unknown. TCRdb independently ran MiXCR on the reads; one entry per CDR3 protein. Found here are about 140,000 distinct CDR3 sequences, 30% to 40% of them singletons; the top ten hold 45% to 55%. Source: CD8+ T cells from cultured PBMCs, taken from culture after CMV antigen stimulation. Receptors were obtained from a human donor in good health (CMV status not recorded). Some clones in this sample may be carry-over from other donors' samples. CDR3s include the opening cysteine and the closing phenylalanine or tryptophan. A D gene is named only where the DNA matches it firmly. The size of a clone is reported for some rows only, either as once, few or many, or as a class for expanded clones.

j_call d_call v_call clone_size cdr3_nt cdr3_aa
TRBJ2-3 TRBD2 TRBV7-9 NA TGTGCCAGCAGCTTCTCAGCGGGGGGGCCGACAGATACGCAGTATTTT CASSFSAGGPTDTQYF
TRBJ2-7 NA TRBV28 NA TGTGCCAGCAGTTACGATGGAAAAGGACTCGAGCAGTACTTC CASSYDGKGLEQYF
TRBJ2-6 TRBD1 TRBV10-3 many TGTGCCATCAGTGACGTCCCGGGACAGGGGTCGGGGGCCAACGTCCTGACTTTC CAISDVPGQGSGANVLTF
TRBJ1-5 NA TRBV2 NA TGTGCCAGCAGTGAAGCGACGGCAAACAATCAGCCCCAGCATTTT CASSEATANNQPQHF
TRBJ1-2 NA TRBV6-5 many TGTGCCAGCAGTTACTCGATGGAAATGGTAGATGGCTACACCTTC CASSYSMEMVDGYTF
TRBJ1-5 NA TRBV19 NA TGTGCCAGTAGTATCTGGGGGCAGCCCCAGCATTTT CASSIWGQPQHF
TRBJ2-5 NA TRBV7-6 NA TGTGCCAGCCGGTCGCTCCAAGAGACCCAGTACTTC CASRSLQETQYF
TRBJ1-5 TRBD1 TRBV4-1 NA TGCGCCAGCAGCCAAGGGGGACAGGGTCTGGAGCCCCAGCATTTT CASSQGGQGLEPQHF
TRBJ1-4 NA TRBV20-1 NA TGCAGTGCCTTGGAGGAAAAACTGTTTTTT CSALEEKLFF
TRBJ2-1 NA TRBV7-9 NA TGTGCCAGCAGCTTAGTAAGCGGCGGGAATGAGCAGTTCTTC CASSLVSGGNEQFF
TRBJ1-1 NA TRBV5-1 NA TGCGCCAGCAGCTTGGTAATGAACACTGAAGCTTTCTTT CASSLVMNTEAFF
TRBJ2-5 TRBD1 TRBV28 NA TGTGCCAGCAGTCCAGGGACAGCCTGGCGGTCGGAGACCCAGTACTTC CASSPGTAWRSETQYF
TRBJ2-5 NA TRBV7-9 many TGTGCCAGCAGCTTATACGACGGTCAAGAGACCCAGTACTTC CASSLYDGQETQYF
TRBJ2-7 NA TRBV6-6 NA TGTGCCAGCAGTGAGGCAGGGGAGCACGAGCAGTACTTC CASSEAGEHEQYF
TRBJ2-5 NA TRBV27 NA TGTGCCAGCAGTTTGACAGGAGGGATTGTGGAGACCCAGTACTTC CASSLTGGIVETQYF
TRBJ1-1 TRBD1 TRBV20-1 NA TGCAGTGCTCCGGGACAGGGAGGAAGTTATAACACTGAAGCTTTCTTT CSAPGQGGSYNTEAFF
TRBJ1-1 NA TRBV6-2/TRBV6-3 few TGTGCCAGCGACCCAACGGGCATGAACACTGAAGCTTTCTTT CASDPTGMNTEAFF
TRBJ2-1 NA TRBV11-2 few TGTGCCAGCAGCCGCACCCAAAAAGGGCCCCTCCTGAGTGAGCAGTTCTTC CASSRTQKGPLLSEQFF
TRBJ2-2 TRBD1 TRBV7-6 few TGTGCCAGCAGCTTAGTAGGGACAGGGTGGACCGGGGAGCTGTTTTTT CASSLVGTGWTGELFF
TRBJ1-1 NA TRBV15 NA TGTGCCACCAGCACCATTGGACCCCACACTGAAGCTTTCTTT CATSTIGPHTEAFF
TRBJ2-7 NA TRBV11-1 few TGTGCCAGCAGCTGGACCGTCACCTACGAGCAGTACTTC CASSWTVTYEQYF
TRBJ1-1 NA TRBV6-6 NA TGTGCCAGCAGCTTCTTCGTTGGCAACACTGAAGCTTTCTTT CASSFFVGNTEAFF
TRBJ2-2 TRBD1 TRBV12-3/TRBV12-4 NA TGTGCCAGCAGTTCCCGGACAGGCATGAACACCGGGGAGCTGTTTTTT CASSSRTGMNTGELFF
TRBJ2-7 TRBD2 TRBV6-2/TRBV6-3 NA TGTGCCAGCAGACACGGGCGGGGGGGCCCGAACGAGCAGTACTTC CASRHGRGGPNEQYF
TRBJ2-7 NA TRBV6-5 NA TGTGCCAGCAGTTACTCGGGAGGGGGCGAGTTTTACGAGCAGTACTTC CASSYSGGGEFYEQYF
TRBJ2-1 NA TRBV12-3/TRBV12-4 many TGTGCCAGCAGTCGGACCAGGGGGGGCTCCTACAATGAGCAGTTCTTC CASSRTRGGSYNEQFF
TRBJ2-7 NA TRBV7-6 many TGTGCCAGCAGCCAAGGGGACATCTACGAGCAGTACTTC CASSQGDIYEQYF
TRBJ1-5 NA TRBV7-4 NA TGTGCCAGCAGCACCTGGACGGGGGTGAATCAGCCCCAGCATTTT CASSTWTGVNQPQHF
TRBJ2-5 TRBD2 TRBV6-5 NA TGTGCCAGCAGTTACACTAGCGGGGGTCAAGAGACCCAGTACTTC CASSYTSGGQETQYF